This T cell receptor (beta chain) was obtained from a study of CD8+ T cells in alopecia areata. cDNA reverse transcribed from extracted RNA served as the sequencing template. Assay used: immunoSEQ multiplex PCR; TCRdb lists only in-frame clones, some missing. The sample lists 90,000 to 120,000 clones, 80% to 85% occurring once. About this clone: Its antigen is undetermined.

As for treatment: oral pan-JAK inhibitor, 5-10 mg twice daily. Sorting of CD4+ and CD8+ T cells was performed on PBMCs. General study points: Clarity of TCR sharing across patients fell short of that in mice, possibly HLA-related. For patients receiving tofacitinib, scalp clonality and expanded CD8+ clones among the top 100 significantly decreased.

The receptor comes from a human donor with alopecia areata. The sample here was CD8+ T cells sorted from blood, taken at week 24, from a patient treated with tofacitinib.

CDR3 residues: CASSQRTGVEQFF. The CDR3, as DNA: TGCGCCAGCAGCCAGCGGACGGGAGTGGAGCAGTTCTTC. J is TRBJ2-1 and V is TRBV4-3; tentatively, D is TRBD2 (6 bases). V was shortened by 3 bases and J by 10 bases, with 13 bases between the two germline ends. CDR3 length: 13 amino acids. Germline lookup yields CDR1 LGHNA and CDR2 YSLEER.